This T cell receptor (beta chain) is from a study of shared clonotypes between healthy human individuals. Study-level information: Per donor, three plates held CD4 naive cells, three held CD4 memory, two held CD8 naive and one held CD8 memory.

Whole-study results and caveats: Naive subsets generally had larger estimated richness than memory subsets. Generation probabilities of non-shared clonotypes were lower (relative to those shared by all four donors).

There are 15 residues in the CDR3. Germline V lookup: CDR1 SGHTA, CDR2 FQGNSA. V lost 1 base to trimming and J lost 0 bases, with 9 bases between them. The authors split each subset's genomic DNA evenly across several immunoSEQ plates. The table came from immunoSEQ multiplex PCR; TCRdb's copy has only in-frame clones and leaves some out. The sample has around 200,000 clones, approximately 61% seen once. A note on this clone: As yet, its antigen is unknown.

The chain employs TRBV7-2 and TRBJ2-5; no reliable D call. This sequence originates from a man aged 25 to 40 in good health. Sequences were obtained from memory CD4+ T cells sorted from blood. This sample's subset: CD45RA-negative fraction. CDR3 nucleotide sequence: TGTGCCAGCAGCTTAGTCCCGGGCAACCAAGAGACCCAGTACTTC. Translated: CASSLVPGNQETQYF.